The rows below give T cell receptor beta chains drawn from one sample of a study of blood T cell repertoires in COVID-19. Assay: immunoSEQ multiplex PCR; the TCRdb copy retains only in-frame clones and omits some. The sample includes approximately 170,000 clones, roughly 90% seen only once; the top ten take 4%. Sequences were obtained from peripheral blood. The receptor source for this set is a woman in her 70s with acute or convalescent COVID-19. Each CDR3 is given without its conserved first and last residue.

CDR3,V,length
ASSTIVDREYGYT,TRBV7-9,13
ASSLVEQGFGELF,TRBV7-6,13
ASSSGDSPLH,TRBV28,10
SVESPDRIYGYT,TRBV29-1,12
AWRGPKTSGSYNEQF,TRBV30,15
ASSYLNGNGYT,TRBV6-5,11
ASSLEAPGTGDTEAF,TRBV7-2,15
SALYTSGSEPSYNEQF,TRBV29-1,16
ASSYRTSGGQETQY,TRBV6-2/TRBV6-3,14
ASSRGPGQGSNQPQH,TRBV19,15
ASSENLVQGHNQPQH,TRBV6-1,15
ASSSNRAEQY,TRBV5-1,10
ASSLGVQETQY,TRBV28,11
ASSKVVAASREQY,TRBV11-2,13
ASTPRGQSGELF,TRBV7-9,12
ATSRDTGNLLYEQY,TRBV15,14
ASRFNGGTEAF,TRBV6-5,11
ASSRGGVGEKLF,TRBV5-1,12
AIRRASGTSTDTQY,TRBV10-3,14
ASRQGLQETQY,TRBV5-1,11
ASSAQPGGDTQY,TRBV9,12
ASSLRGPYEQY,TRBV6-6,11
ASSQDILAQVGTQY,TRBV4-2,14
ASSSFSGRYEQF,TRBV27,12
ASSPGLAGLSYNEQF,TRBV2,15
SVSQSSYEQY,TRBV29-1,10
ASSPSGLAGGIQETQY,TRBV11-2,16
SVVGTGSSYEQY,TRBV29-1,12
ASSYSIYPGQGYGYT,TRBV6-2/TRBV6-3,15
ASSLGQVSLLGEAF,TRBV7-6,14
ASSLHTGDGAF,TRBV28,11
ASSHSRGDYYEQY,TRBV11-2,13
ASSRLRNAEAF,TRBV4-3,11
ASRNRDTGELF,TRBV6-4,11
AISESKAGLAKNIQY,TRBV10-3,15
ASTDGQGGTGELF,TRBV5-1,13
ASIQLARQYNEQF,TRBV5-6,13
AWSVQGNQPQH,TRBV30,11
ASSRDRSSEAF,TRBV18,11
ASSLAWLAGMYEQY,TRBV7-2,14
ASSLRQGEGYT,TRBV28,11
ASSGVLAGGEQF,TRBV2,12
ASTPRGGHTGELF,TRBV7-2,13
ASGGTIRDSFNQPQH,TRBV2,15
ASSLQSRGNTIY,TRBV28,12
ASSLDRDRYGYT,TRBV5-1,12
ASSLLGAGITVYEQY,TRBV27,15
ASSLGLAGVEQF,TRBV5-1,12
ASSERGAGAEAF,TRBV9,12
ASSFLEREPFYEQY,TRBV27,14
ASSYSSLEALGLSVYEQY,TRBV6-2/TRBV6-3,18
ASSVLAGGNNEQF,TRBV9,13
ASSQGTSGGMGTQY,TRBV4-3,14
ASSYYQTYEQY,TRBV12-3/TRBV12-4,11